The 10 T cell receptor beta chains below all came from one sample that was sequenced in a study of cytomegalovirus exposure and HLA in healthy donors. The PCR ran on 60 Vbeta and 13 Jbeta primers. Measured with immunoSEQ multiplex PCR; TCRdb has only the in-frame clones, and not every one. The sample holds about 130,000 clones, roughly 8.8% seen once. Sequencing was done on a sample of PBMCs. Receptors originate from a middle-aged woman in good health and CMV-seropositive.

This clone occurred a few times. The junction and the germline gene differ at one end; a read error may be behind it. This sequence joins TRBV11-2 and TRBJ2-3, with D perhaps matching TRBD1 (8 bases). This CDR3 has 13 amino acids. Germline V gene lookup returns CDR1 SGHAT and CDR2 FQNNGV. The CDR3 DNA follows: TGTGCCAGCAGCCAGGGGGCTCGCGGGGGCGAGAATTTT. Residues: CASSQGARGGENF.

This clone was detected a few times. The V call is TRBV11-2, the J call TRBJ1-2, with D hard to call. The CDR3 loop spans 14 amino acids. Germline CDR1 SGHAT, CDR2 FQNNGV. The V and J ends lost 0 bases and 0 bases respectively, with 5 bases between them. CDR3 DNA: TGTGCCAGCAGCTTAGACGGGACTAACTATGGCTACACCTTC. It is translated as CASSLDGTNYGYTF. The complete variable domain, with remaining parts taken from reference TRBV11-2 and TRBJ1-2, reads EAGVAQSPRYKIIEKRQSVAFWCNPISGHATLYWYQQILGQGPKLLIQFQNNGVVDDSQLPKDRFSAERLKGVDSTLKIQPAKLEDSAVYLCASSLDGTNYGYTFGSGTRLTVV.

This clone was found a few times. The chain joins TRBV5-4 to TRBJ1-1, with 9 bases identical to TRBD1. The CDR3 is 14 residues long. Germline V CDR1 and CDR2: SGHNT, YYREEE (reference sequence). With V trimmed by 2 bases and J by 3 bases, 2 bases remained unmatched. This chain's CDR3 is CASSLQGADTEAFF. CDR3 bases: TGTGCCAGCAGCTTACAGGGGGCGGACACTGAAGCTTTCTTT.

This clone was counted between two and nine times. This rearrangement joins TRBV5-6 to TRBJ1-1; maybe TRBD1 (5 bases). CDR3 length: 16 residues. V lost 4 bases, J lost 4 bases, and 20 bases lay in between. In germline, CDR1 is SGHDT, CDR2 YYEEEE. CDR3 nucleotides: TGTGCCAGCAGCGGTACGGGCTTTCTGGGGGGCACTGAAGCTTTCTTT. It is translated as CASSGTGFLGGTEAFF.

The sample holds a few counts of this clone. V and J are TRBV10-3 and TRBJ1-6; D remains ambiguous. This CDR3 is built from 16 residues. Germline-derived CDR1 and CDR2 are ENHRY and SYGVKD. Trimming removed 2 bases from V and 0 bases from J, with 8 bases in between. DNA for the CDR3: TGTGCCATCAGTGAGACGGTGAGCTCCTATAATTCACCCCTCCACTTT. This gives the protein CAISETVSSYNSPLHF.

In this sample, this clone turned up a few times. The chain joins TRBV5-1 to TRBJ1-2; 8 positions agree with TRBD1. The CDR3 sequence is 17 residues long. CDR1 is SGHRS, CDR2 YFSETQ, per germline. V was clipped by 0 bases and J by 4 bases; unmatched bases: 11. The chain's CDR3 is CASSLAQYKDRAYGYTF. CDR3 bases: TGCGCCAGCAGCTTGGCACAATACAAGGACAGGGCCTATGGCTACACCTTC.

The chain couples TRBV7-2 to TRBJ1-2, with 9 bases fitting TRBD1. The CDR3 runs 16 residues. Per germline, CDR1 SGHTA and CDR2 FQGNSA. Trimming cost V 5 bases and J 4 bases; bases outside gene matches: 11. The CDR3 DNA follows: TGTGCCAGCAGCCCCGACAGGACAGGGGCAACCTATGGCTACACCTTC. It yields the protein CASSPDRTGATYGYTF.

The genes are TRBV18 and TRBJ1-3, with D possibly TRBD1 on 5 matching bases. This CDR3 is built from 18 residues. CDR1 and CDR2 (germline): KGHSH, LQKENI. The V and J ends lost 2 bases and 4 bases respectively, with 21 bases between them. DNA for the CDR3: TGTGCCAGCTCACCAATGTCCTACGACAGCGGGCTCGGAAACACCATATATTTT. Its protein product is CASSPMSYDSGLGNTIYF. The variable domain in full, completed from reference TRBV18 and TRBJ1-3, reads NAGVMQNPRHLVRRRGQEARLRCSPMKGHSHVYWYRQLPEEGLKFMVYLQKENIIDESGMPKERFSAEFPKEGPSILRIQQVVRGDSAAYFCASSPMSYDSGLGNTIYFGEGSWLTVV.

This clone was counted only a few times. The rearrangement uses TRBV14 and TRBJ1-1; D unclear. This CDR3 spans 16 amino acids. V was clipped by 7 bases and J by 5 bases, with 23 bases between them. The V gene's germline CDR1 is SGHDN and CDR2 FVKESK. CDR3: CASTGVGISGGTEAFF. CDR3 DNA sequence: TGTGCCAGCACTGGGGTTGGGATCTCTGGAGGAACTGAAGCTTTCTTT. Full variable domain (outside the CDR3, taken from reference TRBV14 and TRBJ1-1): EAGVTQFPSHSVIEKGQTVTLRCDPISGHDNLYWYRRVMGKEIKFLLHFVKESKQDESGMPNNRFLAERTGGTYSTLKVQPAELEDSGVYFCASTGVGISGGTEAFFGQGTRLTVV.

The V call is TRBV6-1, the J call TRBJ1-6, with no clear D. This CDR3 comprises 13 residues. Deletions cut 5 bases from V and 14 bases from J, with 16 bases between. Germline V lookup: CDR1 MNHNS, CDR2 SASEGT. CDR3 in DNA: TGTGCCAGCAGTAACCGGCCCGGAGGAGCCCTCCACTTT. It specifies CASSNRPGGALHF.